This TCR beta chain was found in a study of response to subunit inactivated influenza vaccine. Only a few counts were recorded for this clonotype. MiXCR, run by TCRdb on the RT-PCR reads, gives a single entry per CDR3 protein. The table includes 600,000 to 850,000 distinct CDR3 sequences, approximately 14% detected once. The CDR3 totals 19 residues. Trimming stripped 9 bases from V and 7 bases from J, with 34 bases between. CDR1 is SNHLY, CDR2 FYNNEI, per germline. The clonotype comes from a man in his fifties or sixties who received an inactivated influenza vaccine. This chain joins TRBV2 and TRBJ2-1; maybe TRBD1 (8 bases). Here the sequenced sample was PBMCs from blood, taken roughly 15 days before vaccination. The CDR3, as DNA: TGTGCCAGGGATGCGGACAGGGACTACCATGTAGGAACAGGGAATGAGCAGTTCTTC. This sequence encodes CARDADRDYHVGTGNEQFF.